What follows are 9 T cell receptor beta chains derived from one specimen sequenced in a study of T cell responses to AZD1222 COVID-19 vaccine. Assay used: immunoSEQ multiplex PCR; TCRdb lists only in-frame clones, some missing. This repertoire shows nearly 90,000 clones, over 75% found once; its top ten account for under 7%. The sample here was peripheral blood, taken on day 0 of AZD1222 vaccination. These receptors were taken from an adult in good health.

The V and J genes are TRBV11-2 and TRBJ2-3; 9 nucleotides match TRBD2. J gave up 6 bases and V 4 bases, and 17 bases lay outside the gene matches. This CDR3 spans 18 amino acids. The V gene's germline CDR1 is SGHAT and CDR2 FQNNGV. The DNA of the CDR3 is TGTGCCAGCAGCTCCATCAGGCGCGGGAGGGCCCTAAGTGATACGCAGTATTTT. Protein: CASSSIRRGRALSDTQYF.

J is TRBJ1-6 and V is TRBV19; D not resolved. CDR3 length: 13 residues. Per the germline V gene, CDR1 is LNHDA and CDR2 is SQIVND (reference sequence). With 3 bases removed from V and 7 bases from J, the gap between germline ends came to 7 bases. CDR3 sequence: CASSMRGNSPLHF. CDR3 in DNA: TGTGCCAGTAGTATGAGAGGGAATTCACCCCTCCACTTT.

This clone showed up just a few times. V and J are TRBV19 and TRBJ1-1; 9 nucleotides match TRBD1. There are 15 residues in the CDR3. V was pared by 2 bases and J by 3 bases, with 4 bases of the junction left unmatched. Germline values: CDR1 LNHDA, CDR2 SQIVND (reference sequence). The CDR3 nucleotides read TGTGCCAGTAGTATAAGGGACAGGGTTTACACTGAAGCTTTCTTT. This translates into CASSIRDRVYTEAFF.

V gene TRBV24-1 combines with J gene TRBJ1-5, with a possible D match to TRBD1 (6 bases). The CDR3 is 14 residues long. The germline V gene encodes CDR1 KGHDR and CDR2 SFDVKD. The V end was cut by 4 bases, the J end by 5 bases, with 11 bases between. The CDR3 sequence is CATSEGAGDQPQHF. The CDR3 nucleotides are TGTGCCACCAGTGAGGGGGCAGGGGATCAGCCCCAGCATTTT.

The rearrangement uses TRBV10-2 and TRBJ1-4; D is undetermined. The CDR3 spans 14 residues. The germline gives CDR1 WSHSY, CDR2 SAAADI. The V gene lost 7 bases and the J gene lost 7 bases, with 16 bases spanning the gap. The CDR3 DNA reads TGCGCCAGCATGGAACCTGCGGCGAGTGAAAAACTGTTTTTT. It yields the protein CASMEPAASEKLFF.

The chain links TRBV5-1 to TRBJ2-1; D tentatively fits TRBD1 or TRBD2 (6 bases each). CDR3 length: 13 amino acids. V lost 7 bases and J lost 5, with 13 bases in between. CDR1 is SGHRS, CDR2 YFSETQ, per germline. The CDR3 DNA is TGCGCCAGCGGGGGCGGGGCTGACAATGAGCAGTTCTTC. Protein sequence: CASGGGADNEQFF.

The J gene is TRBJ2-5, the V gene TRBV5-1, with no clear D. Germline CDR1 and CDR2: SGHRS and YFSETQ. Trimming pared 0 bases from V and 2 bases from J, leaving 8 bases between. The CDR3 has 14 residues. CDR3 sequence (DNA): TGCGCCAGCAGCTTGGGGGCGGCTCAAGAGACCCAGTACTTC. Protein sequence: CASSLGAAQETQYF.

The chain couples TRBV19 to TRBJ2-6, with unresolved D. The germline V gene encodes CDR1 LNHDA and CDR2 SQIVND (reference sequence). The CDR3 has 15 residues. V was shortened by 7 bases and J by 0 bases, with 10 bases between the two germline ends. This chain's CDR3 is CASKWKSSGANVLTF. CDR3 coding DNA: TGTGCCAGTAAGTGGAAAAGCTCTGGGGCCAACGTCCTGACTTTC.

J is TRBJ2-2 and V is TRBV19, with D unclear. Per the germline V gene, CDR1 is LNHDA and CDR2 is SQIVND (reference sequence). The CDR3 spans 13 residues. V was trimmed by 7 bases and J by 5 bases, leaving 11 bases between them. CDR3 DNA sequence: TGTGCCAGTAATGGCGGTTTGACCGGGGAGCTGTTTTTT. It codes for CASNGGLTGELFF.